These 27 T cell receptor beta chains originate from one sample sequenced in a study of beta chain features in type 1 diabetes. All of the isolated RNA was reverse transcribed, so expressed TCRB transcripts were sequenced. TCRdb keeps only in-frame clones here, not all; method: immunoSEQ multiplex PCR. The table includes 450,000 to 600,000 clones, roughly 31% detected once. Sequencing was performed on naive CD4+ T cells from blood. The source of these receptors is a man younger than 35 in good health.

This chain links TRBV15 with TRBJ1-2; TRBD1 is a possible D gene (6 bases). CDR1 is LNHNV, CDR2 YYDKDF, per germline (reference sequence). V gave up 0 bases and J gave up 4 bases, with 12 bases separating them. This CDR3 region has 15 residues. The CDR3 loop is CATSRDSAGAYGYTF. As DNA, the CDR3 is TGTGCCACCAGCAGAGATTCGGCAGGGGCCTATGGCTACACCTTC.

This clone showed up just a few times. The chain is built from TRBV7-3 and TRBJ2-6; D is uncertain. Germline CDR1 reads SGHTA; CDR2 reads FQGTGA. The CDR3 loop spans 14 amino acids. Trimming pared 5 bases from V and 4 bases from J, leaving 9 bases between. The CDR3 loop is CASSPTAGANVLTF. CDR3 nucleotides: TGTGCCAGCAGCCCAACTGCCGGGGCCAACGTCCTGACTTTC. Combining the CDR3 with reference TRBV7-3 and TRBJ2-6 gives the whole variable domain GAGVSQTPSNKVTEKGKYVELRCDPISGHTALYWYRQSLGQGPEFLIYFQGTGAADDSGLPNDRFFAVRPEGSVSTLKIQRTERGDSAVYLCASSPTAGANVLTFGAGSRLTVL.

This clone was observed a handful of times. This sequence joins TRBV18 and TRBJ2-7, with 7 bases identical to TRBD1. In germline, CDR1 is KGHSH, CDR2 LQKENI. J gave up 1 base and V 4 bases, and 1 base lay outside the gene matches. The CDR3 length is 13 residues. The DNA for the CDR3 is TGTGCCAGCTCACGGGGACAGTCCTACGAGCAGTACTTC. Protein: CASSRGQSYEQYF.

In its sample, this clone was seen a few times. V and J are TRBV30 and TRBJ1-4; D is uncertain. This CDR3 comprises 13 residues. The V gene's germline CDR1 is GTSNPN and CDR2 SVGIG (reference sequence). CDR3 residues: CAHAATLRGKLFF. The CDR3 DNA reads TGTGCTCACGCGGCTACCCTACGCGGAAAACTGTTTTTT.

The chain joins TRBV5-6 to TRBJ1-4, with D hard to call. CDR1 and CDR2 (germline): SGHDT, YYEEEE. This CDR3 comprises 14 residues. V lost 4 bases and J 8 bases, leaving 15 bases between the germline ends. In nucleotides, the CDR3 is TGTGCCAGCAGCCCGACCCACCTAGGAGAAAAACTGTTTTTT. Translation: CASSPTHLGEKLFF.

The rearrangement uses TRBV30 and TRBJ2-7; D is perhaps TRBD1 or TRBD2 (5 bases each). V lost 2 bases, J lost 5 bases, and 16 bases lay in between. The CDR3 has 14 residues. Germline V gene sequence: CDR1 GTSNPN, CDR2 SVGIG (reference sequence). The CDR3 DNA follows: TGTGCCTGGAGTTCCACGGGACGGCTAGACGAGCAGTACTTC. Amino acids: CAWSSTGRLDEQYF.

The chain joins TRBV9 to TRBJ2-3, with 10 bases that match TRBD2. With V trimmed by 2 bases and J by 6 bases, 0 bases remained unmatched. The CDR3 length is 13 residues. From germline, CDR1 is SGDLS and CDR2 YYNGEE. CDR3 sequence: CASSVSGRDTQYF. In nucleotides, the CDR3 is TGTGCCAGCAGCGTTAGCGGGAGGGATACGCAGTATTTT.

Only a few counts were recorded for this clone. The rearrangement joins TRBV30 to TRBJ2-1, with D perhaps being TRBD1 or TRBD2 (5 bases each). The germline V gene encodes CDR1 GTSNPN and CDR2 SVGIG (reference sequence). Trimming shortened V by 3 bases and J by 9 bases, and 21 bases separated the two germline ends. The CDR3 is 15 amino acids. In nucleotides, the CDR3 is TGTGCCTGGAGAATCGCCGGGACCCCACCCGGTGAGCAGTTCTTC. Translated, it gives CAWRIAGTPPGEQFF.

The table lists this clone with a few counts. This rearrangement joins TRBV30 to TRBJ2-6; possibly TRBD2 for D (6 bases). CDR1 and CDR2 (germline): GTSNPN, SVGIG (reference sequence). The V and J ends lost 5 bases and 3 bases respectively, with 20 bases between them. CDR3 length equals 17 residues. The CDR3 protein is CAWATRGGAGGANVLTF. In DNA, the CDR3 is TGTGCCTGGGCAACCAGAGGAGGGGCAGGTGGGGCCAACGTCCTGACTTTC.

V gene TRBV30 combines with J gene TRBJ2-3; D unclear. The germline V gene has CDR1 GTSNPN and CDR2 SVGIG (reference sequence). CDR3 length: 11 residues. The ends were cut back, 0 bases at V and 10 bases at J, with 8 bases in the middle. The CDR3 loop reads CAWSVGSAQYF. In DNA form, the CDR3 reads TGTGCCTGGAGTGTTGGATCTGCGCAGTATTTT.

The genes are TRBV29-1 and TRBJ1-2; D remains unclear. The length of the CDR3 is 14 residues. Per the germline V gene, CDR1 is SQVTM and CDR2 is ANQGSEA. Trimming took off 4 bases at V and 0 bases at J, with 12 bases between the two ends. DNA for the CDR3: TGCAGCGTTGCCCCTCGGCAGGCTAACTATGGCTACACCTTC. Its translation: CSVAPRQANYGYTF.

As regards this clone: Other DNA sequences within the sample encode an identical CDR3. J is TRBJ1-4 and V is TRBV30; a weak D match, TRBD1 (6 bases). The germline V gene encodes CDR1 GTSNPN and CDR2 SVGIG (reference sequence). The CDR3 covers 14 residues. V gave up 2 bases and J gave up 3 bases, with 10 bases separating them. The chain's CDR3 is CAWSSGQPNEKLFF. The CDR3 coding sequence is TGTGCCTGGAGTTCCGGACAGCCTAATGAAAAACTGTTTTTT.

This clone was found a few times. Written as DNA, the CDR3 is TGTGCCTGGTCTGGACAGGGGGCATCTGGGGCCAACGTCCTGACTTTC. Its protein is CAWSGQGASGANVLTF. This chain uses TRBV30 with TRBJ2-6; TRBD1 matches 11 bases. Germline V lookup: CDR1 GTSNPN, CDR2 SVGIG (reference sequence). V shed 5 bases, J shed 1 base, and the junction held 4 bases outside the gene matches. This CDR3 contains 16 residues.

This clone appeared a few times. The CDR3 loop reads CASSFPQVNEQFF. The DNA for the CDR3 is TGTGCCAGCAGCTTTCCACAAGTGAATGAGCAGTTCTTC. The chain links TRBV13 to TRBJ2-1; D call uncertain. The V gene lost 3 bases and the J gene lost 7 bases, with 10 bases spanning the gap. The CDR3 covers 13 residues. Germline assignment: CDR1 PRHDT and CDR2 FYEKMQ (reference sequence).

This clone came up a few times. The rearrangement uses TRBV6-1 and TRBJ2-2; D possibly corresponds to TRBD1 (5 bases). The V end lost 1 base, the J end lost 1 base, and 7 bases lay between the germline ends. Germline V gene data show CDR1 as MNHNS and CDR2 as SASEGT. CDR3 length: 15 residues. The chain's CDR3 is CASSEVTVNTGELFF. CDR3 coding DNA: TGTGCCAGCAGTGAAGTGACAGTGAACACCGGGGAGCTGTTTTTT.

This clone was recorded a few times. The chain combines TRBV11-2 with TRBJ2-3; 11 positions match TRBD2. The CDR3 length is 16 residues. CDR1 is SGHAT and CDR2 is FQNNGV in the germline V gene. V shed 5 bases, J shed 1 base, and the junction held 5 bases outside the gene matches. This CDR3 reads CASSSRLAGRTDTQYF. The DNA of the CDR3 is TGTGCCAGCAGCAGCAGACTAGCGGGGCGCACAGATACGCAGTATTTT.

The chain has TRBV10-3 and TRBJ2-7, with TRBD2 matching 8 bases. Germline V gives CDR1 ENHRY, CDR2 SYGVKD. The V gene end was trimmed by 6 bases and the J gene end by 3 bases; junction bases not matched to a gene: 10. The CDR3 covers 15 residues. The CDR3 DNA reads TGTGCCATCAGCGCCACTAGCGGAGGGGACTACGAGCAGTACTTC. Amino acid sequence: CAISATSGGDYEQYF.

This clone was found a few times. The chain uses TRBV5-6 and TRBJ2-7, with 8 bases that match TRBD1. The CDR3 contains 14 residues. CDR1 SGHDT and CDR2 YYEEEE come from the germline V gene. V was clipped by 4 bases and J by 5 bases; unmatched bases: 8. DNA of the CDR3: TGTGCCAGCAGCACAGGACAGGGAAAGGACGAGCAGTACTTC. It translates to CASSTGQGKDEQYF.

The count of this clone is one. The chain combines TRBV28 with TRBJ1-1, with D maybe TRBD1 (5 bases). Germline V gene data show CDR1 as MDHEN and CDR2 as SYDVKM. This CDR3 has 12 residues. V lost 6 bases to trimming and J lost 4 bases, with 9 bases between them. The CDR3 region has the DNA TGTGCCAGCAGGCAGACAGTCACTGAAGCTTTCTTT. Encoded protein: CASRQTVTEAFF.

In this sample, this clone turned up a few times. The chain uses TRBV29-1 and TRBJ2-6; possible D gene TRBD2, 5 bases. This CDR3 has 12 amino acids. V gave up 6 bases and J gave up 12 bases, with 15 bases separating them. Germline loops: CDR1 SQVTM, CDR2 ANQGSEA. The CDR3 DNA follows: TGCAGCGTCCTCCTCCCGGGGAGCGTCCTGACTTTC. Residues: CSVLLPGSVLTF.

The CDR3 loop reads CASRPVTNQPQHF. The CDR3 bases are TGTGCCAGCAGGCCCGTCACAAATCAGCCCCAGCATTTT. The J gene is TRBJ1-5, the V gene TRBV7-9, with D uncertain. Trimming left V 6 bases short and J 4 bases short, with 10 bases between. This CDR3 contains 13 residues. Germline V lookup: CDR1 SEHNR, CDR2 FQNEAQ (reference sequence). The full variable domain, completed using reference TRBV7-9 and TRBJ1-5, is DTGVSQNPRHKITKRGQNVTFRCDPISEHNRLYWYRQTLGQGPEFLTYFQNEAQLEKSRLLSDRFSAERPKGSFSTLEIQRTEQGDSAMYLCASRPVTNQPQHFGDGTRLSIL.

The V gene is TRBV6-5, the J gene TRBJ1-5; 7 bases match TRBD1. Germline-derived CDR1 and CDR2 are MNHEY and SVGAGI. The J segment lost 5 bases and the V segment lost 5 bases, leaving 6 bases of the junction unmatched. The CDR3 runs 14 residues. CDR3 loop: CASSETGRDQPQHF. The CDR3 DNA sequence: TGTGCCAGCAGTGAGACAGGGCGGGATCAGCCCCAGCATTTT.

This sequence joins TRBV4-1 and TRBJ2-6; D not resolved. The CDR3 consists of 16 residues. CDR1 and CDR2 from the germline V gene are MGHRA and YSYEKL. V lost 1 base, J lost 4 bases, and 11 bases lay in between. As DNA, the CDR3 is TGCGCCAGCAGCCAAGTAGCTGTCCGCGGGGCCAACGTCCTGACTTTC. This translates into CASSQVAVRGANVLTF.

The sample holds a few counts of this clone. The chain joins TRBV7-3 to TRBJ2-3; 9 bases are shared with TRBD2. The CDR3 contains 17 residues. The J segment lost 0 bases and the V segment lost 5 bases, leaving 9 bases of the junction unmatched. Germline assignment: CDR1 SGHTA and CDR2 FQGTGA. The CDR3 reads CASSAILAGPSTDTQYF. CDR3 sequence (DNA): TGTGCCAGCAGCGCGATACTAGCGGGCCCTAGCACAGATACGCAGTATTTT. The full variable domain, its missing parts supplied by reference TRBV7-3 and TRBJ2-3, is GAGVSQTPSNKVTEKGKYVELRCDPISGHTALYWYRQSLGQGPEFLIYFQGTGAADDSGLPNDRFFAVRPEGSVSTLKIQRTERGDSAVYLCASSAILAGPSTDTQYFGPGTRLTVL.

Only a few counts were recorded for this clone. CDR3 nucleotide sequence: TGTGCCAGCAGCTTAATTCGGAACACTGAAGCTTTCTTT. Protein: CASSLIRNTEAFF. V and J are TRBV7-6 and TRBJ1-1; unclear D gene. The CDR3 extends over 13 amino acids. Trimming shortened V by 2 bases and J by 1 base, and 5 bases separated the two germline ends. The germline gives CDR1 SGHVS, CDR2 FNYEAQ.

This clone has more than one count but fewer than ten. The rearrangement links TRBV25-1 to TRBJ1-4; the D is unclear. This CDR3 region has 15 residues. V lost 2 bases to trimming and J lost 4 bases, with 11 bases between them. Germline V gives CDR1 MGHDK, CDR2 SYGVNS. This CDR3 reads CASSEQTDDNEKLFF. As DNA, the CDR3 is TGTGCCAGCAGTGAACAGACGGACGATAATGAAAAACTGTTTTTT. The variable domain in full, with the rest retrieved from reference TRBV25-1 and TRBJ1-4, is EADIYQTPRYLVIGTGKKITLECSQTMGHDKMYWYQQDPGMELHLIHYSYGVNSTEKGDLSSESTVSRIRTEHFPLTLESARPSHTSQYLCASSEQTDDNEKLFFGSGTQLSVL.

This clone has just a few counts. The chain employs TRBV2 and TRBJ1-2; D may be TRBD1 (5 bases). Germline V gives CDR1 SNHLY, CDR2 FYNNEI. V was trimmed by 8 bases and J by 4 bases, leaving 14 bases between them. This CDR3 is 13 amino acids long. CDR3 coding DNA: TGTGCCAGCCTTTGGGACGTGGGCTATGGCTACACCTTC. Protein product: CASLWDVGYGYTF. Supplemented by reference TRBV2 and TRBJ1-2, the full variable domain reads EPEVTQTPSHQVTQMGQEVILRCVPISNHLYFYWYRQILGQKVEFLVSFYNNEISEKSEIFDDQFSVERPDGSNFTLKIRSTKLEDSAMYFCASLWDVGYGYTFGSGTRLTVV.